This T cell receptor beta chain was sequenced for a study of beta chain features in type 1 diabetes. About the research overall: Over all samples combined, 107,917,701 sorted cells were examined. Broader study findings: PCR might pick shorter templates more often, in the same way for patients and controls. Among all four CD4+ subsets, Type 1 diabetes patients had TCRB CDR3s that were moderately but significantly shorter. HLA influence on TCRB rearrangement stayed unresolved here.

As every portion of the isolated RNA was reverse transcribed, the sequencing read expressed TCRB transcripts. Profiling relied on immunoSEQ multiplex PCR, and the TCRdb table lists in-frame clones only, not all of them. The sample includes under 300,000 clones, roughly 22% of them seen just once. Populations isolated by sorting all had purity greater than 95%. This CDR3 has 15 amino acids. The V end lost 2 bases, the J end lost 0 bases, and 8 bases lay between the germline ends. Germline V lookup: CDR1 MGHDK, CDR2 SYGVNS. In this sample, this clone turned up a few times. As yet, its antigen is unknown.

The V gene is TRBV25-1, the J gene TRBJ1-5; D unresolved. This TCR came from a woman aged 35 to 49 with type 1 diabetes. The sample consisted of naive CD4+ T cells from blood. CDR3 DNA sequence: TGTGCCAGCAGTGAAGGAGGGTATAGCAATCAGCCCCAGCATTTT. This translates into CASSEGGYSNQPQHF.